These T cell receptor beta chains were read from a single sample in a study of T cell responses to AZD1222 COVID-19 vaccine. Generated by immunoSEQ multiplex PCR, the TCRdb table keeps only in-frame clones and is missing some. The sample has fewer than 90,000 clones; around 84% are singletons. Specimen: peripheral blood, collected 28 days after the second AZD1222 dose. The receptors here all came from an adult who received the AZD1222 COVID-19 vaccine. Both conserved end residues are part of each CDR3. The D gene is left open where the match is weak. Not all rows give a size; the values are once, few, many and, for expanded clones, a class.

-	TRBJ1-2	15	TRBV7-8	-	CASSLDPGGNYGYTF	TGTGCCAGCAGCTTAGACCCCGGGGGGAACTATGGCTACACCTTC
-	TRBJ2-3	13	TRBV13	-	CASTSLSTDTQYF	TGTGCCAGCACCTCACTTAGCACAGATACGCAGTATTTT
-	TRBJ2-1	12	TRBV5-8	once	CASSWGTSVVVF	TGTGCCAGCAGCTGGGGGACCTCCGTAGTAGTCTTC
-	TRBJ1-1	16	TRBV27	-	CASSFRQRASNTEAFF	TGTGCCAGCAGTTTCCGGCAGCGGGCCTCGAACACTGAAGCTTTCTTT
TRBD1	TRBJ1-5	15	TRBV3-1/TRBV3-2	-	CASSQGSGGWQPQHF	TGTGCCAGCAGCCAAGGGTCAGGGGGGTGGCAGCCCCAGCATTTT
TRBD1	TRBJ2-2	17	TRBV12-5	-	CASGLAAYRGSTGELFF	TGTGCTAGTGGTTTGGCAGCGTACAGGGGAAGCACCGGGGAGCTGTTTTTT
-	TRBJ1-2	13	TRBV10-3	-	CAISVGQGHGYTF	TGTGCCATCAGTGTAGGGCAGGGTCATGGCTACACCTTC
-	TRBJ1-1	14	TRBV7-8	-	CASSLGLDGRVPFF	TGTGCCAGCAGCTTAGGATTGGATGGTAGGGTGCCTTTCTTT
-	TRBJ1-3	14	TRBV6-5	-	CASIGGVSGNTIYF	TGTGCCAGCATTGGAGGGGTCTCTGGAAACACCATATATTTT
TRBD2	TRBJ2-7	15	TRBV6-2/TRBV6-3	once	CASSYSKAGVLEQYF	TGTGCCAGCAGTTACTCGAAAGCGGGAGTGCTCGAGCAGTACTTC
-	TRBJ1-2	14	TRBV4-1	-	CASSSQGSGTFYTF	TGCGCCAGCAGCTCACAGGGATCCGGTACTTTCTACACCTTC
-	TRBJ2-3	13	TRBV5-1	-	CASSLWGTDTQYF	TGCGCCAGCAGCTTGTGGGGCACAGATACGCAGTATTTT
-	TRBJ2-7	14	TRBV7-9	-	CASSLAWSSYEQYF	TGTGCCAGCAGCTTAGCATGGAGCTCCTACGAGCAGTACTTC
-	TRBJ1-2	14	TRBV10-3	-	CAVTPEGGGYGYTF	TGTGCCGTCACCCCGGAAGGGGGGGGCTATGGCTACACCTTC
TRBD1	TRBJ1-5	14	TRBV27	-	CASSLDRGFQPQHF	TGTGCCAGCAGTTTGGACAGGGGGTTTCAGCCCCAGCATTTT
TRBD1	TRBJ1-1	19	TRBV19	-	CASSIDWGQGAKVHTEAFF	TGTGCCAGTAGTATAGATTGGGGACAGGGGGCGAAGGTGCACACTGAAGCTTTCTTT
TRBD1	TRBJ1-5	17	TRBV6-4	-	CASIPGTGGYSNQPQHF	TGTGCCAGCATCCCCGGGACAGGCGGGTATAGCAATCAGCCCCAGCATTTT
TRBD2	TRBJ2-3	17	TRBV28	-	CASSSPGLAGGGDTQYF	TGTGCCAGCAGTTCCCCCGGACTAGCTGGGGGGGGAGATACGCAGTATTTT
TRBD1	TRBJ1-5	16	TRBV28	few	CASSATGGSVNQPQHF	TGTGCCAGCAGCGCCACAGGGGGTTCCGTCAATCAGCCCCAGCATTTT
TRBD1	TRBJ1-5	15	TRBV19	-	CASRDQQGASQPQHF	TGTGCCAGTAGAGACCAACAGGGGGCGAGTCAGCCCCAGCATTTT
TRBD1	TRBJ1-5	15	TRBV19	-	CASSTTGTENQPQHF	TGTGCCAGTAGTACGACCGGGACAGAAAATCAGCCCCAGCATTTT
-	TRBJ1-1	15	TRBV5-1	-	CASSLARAANTEAFF	TGCGCCAGCAGCTTGGCCCGGGCAGCGAACACTGAAGCTTTCTTT
-	TRBJ2-2	13	TRBV5-1	-	CASSSENTGELFF	TGCGCCAGCAGCTCGGAAAACACCGGGGAGCTGTTTTTT
-	TRBJ1-2	14	TRBV19	-	CASNVGPGLTGYTF	TGTGCCAGTAACGTAGGGCCAGGGTTAACTGGCTACACCTTC
-	TRBJ1-2	16	TRBV7-9	-	CASSLDLGLPGYGYTF	TGTGCCAGCAGCTTAGATTTAGGACTTCCCGGGTATGGCTACACCTTC
-	TRBJ1-2	16	TRBV10-1	-	CASSGPRDGTFYGYTF	TGCGCCAGCAGTGGGCCCCGGGACGGAACATTCTATGGCTACACCTTC